This T cell receptor (beta chain) originates from a study of T cell changes during pregnancy in multiple sclerosis. From germline, CDR1 is SNHLY and CDR2 FYNNEI. This CDR3 is built from 15 residues. V shed 3 bases and J 3 bases; nucleotides not matched to a gene: 8. The data were produced by immunoSEQ multiplex PCR, yet TCRdb's version contains in-frame clones alone and is incomplete. The sample includes 60,000 to 70,000 clones, 80% to 95% of them seen just once. This clonotype originated in a female donor in good health, enrolled as a control in a pregnancy study. Sequenced here: peripheral blood, sampled in the second trimester of pregnancy. This rearrangement joins TRBV2 to TRBJ2-7; 7 positions agree with TRBD2. CDR3 sequence (DNA): TGTGCCAGCAGTGATTCGGCGGGGGTGAACTACGAGCAGTACTTC. It is translated as CASSDSAGVNYEQYF.